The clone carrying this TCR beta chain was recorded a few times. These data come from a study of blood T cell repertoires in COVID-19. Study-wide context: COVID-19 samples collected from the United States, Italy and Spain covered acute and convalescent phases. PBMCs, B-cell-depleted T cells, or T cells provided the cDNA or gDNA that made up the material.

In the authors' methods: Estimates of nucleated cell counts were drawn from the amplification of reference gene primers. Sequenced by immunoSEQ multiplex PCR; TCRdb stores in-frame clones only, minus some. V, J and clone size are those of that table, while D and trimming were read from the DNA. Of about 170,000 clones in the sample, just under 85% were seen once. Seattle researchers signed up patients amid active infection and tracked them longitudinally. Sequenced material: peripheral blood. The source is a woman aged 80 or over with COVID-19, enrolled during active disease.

In DNA, the CDR3 is TGTGCCAGCAGGCGTAAGGGGACAGATGGCTACACCTTC. Its translation: CASRRKGTDGYTF. The J gene is TRBJ1-2, the V gene TRBV6-6, with 7 positions matching TRBD1. The CDR3 loop spans 13 amino acids. The ends lost 6 bases at V and 6 bases at J; junction bases unmatched: 7. CDR1 MNHNY and CDR2 SVGAGI come from the germline V gene (reference sequence).